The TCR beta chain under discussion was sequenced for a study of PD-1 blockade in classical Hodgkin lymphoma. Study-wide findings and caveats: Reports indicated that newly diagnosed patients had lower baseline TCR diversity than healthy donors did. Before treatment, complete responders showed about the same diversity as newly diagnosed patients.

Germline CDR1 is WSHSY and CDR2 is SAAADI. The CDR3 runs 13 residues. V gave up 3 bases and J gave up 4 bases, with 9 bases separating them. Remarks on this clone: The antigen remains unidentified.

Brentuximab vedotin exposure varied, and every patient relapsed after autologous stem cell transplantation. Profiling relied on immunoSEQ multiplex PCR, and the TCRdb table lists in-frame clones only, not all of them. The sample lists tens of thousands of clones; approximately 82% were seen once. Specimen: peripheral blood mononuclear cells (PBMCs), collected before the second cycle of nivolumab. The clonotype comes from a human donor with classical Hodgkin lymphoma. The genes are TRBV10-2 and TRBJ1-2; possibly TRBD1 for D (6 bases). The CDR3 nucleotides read TGCGCCAGCAGTGAACAGGGCGGCTATGGCTACACCTTC. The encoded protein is CASSEQGGYGYTF.